This TCR beta chain was retrieved from a study of response to subunit inactivated influenza vaccine. Using its own MiXCR run on the RT-PCR reads, TCRdb lists one record per CDR3 protein. Here the sample spans some 640,000 distinct CDR3 sequences, approximately 13% being singletons. This clonotype was seen at least ten times. The sample consisted of PBMCs from blood, taken roughly 15 days before vaccination. The sequence derives from a man between 45 and 60 years old who received an inactivated influenza vaccine.

The CDR3 is CAENRDRGLVTIQYF. CDR3 in DNA: TGTGCCGAAAATAGGGACAGGGGGCTCGTAACGATTCAGTACTTC. The gene calls are TRBV9 and TRBJ2-4; TRBD1 agrees at 12 bases. The V and J ends lost 10 bases and 10 bases, in that order; junction bases with no gene match: 15. The CDR3 totals 15 residues. Per the germline V gene, CDR1 is SGDLS and CDR2 is YYNGEE.